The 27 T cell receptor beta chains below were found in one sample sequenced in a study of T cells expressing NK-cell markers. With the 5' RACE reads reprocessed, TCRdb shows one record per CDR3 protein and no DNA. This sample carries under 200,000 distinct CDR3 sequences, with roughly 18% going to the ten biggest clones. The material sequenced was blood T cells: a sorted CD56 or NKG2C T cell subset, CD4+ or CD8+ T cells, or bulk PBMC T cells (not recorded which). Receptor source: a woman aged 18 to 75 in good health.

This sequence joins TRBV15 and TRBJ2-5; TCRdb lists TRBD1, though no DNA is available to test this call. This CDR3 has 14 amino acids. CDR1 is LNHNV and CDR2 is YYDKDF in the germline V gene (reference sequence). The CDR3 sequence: CATSRGGPGETQYF.

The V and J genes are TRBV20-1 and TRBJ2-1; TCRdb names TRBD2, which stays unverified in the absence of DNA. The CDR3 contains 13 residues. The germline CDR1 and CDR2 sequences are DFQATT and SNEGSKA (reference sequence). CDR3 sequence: CSATSELVGEQFF.

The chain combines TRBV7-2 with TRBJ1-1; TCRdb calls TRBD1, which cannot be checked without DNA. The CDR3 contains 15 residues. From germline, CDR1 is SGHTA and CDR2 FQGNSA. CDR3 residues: CASSLGGLTNTEAFF.

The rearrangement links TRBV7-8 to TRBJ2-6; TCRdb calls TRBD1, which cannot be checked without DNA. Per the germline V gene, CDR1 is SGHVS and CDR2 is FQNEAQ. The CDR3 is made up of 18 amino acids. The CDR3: CASTTRQGRRSGANVLTF. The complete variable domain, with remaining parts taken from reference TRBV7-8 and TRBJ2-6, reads GAGVSQSPRYKVAKRGQDVALRCDPISGHVSLFWYQQALGQGPEFLTYFQNEAQLDKSGLPSDRFFAERPEGSVSTLKIQRTQQEDSAVYLCASTTRQGRRSGANVLTFGAGSRLTVL.

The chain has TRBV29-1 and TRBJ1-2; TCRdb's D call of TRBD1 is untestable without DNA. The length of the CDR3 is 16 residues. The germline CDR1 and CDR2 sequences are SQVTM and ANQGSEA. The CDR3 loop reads CSVVRPWDSQNYGYTF.

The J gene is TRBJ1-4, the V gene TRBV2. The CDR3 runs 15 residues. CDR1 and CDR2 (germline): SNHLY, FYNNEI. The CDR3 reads CASTGTVATNEKLFF.

The CDR3 is CATSARTPDTQYF. The rearrangement links TRBV24-1 to TRBJ2-3. The CDR3 has 13 amino acids. Germline V gene data show CDR1 as KGHDR and CDR2 as SFDVKD.

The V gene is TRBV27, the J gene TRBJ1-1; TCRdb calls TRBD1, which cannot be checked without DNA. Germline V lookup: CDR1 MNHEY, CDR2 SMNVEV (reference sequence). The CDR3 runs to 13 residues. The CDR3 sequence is CASSSADRSEAFF.

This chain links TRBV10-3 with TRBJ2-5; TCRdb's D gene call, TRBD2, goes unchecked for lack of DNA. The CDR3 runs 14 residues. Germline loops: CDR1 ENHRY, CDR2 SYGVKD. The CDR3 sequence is CAIRGLAGGETQYF.

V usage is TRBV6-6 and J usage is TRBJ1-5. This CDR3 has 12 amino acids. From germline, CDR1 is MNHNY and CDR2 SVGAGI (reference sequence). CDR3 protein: CASTEGRQPQHF.

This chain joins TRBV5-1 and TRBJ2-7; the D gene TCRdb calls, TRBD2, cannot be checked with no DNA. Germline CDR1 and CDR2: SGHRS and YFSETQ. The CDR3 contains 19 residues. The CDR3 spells CASSLRQGGLAGTLGEQYF.

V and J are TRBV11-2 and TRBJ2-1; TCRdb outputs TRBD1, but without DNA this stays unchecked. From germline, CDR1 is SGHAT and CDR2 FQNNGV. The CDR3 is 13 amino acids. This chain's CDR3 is CASSLPGGVEQFF. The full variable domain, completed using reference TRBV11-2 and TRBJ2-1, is EAGVAQSPRYKIIEKRQSVAFWCNPISGHATLYWYQQILGQGPKLLIQFQNNGVVDDSQLPKDRFSAERLKGVDSTLKIQPAKLEDSAVYLCASSLPGGVEQFFGPGTRLTVL.

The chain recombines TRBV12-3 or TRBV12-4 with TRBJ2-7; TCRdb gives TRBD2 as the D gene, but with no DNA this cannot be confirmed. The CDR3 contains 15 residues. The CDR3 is CASSLGLAGTYEQYF.

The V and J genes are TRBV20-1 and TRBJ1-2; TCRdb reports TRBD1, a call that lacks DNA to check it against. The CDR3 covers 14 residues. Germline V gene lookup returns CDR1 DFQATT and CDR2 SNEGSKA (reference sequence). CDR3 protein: CSARDRGSEGGYTF.

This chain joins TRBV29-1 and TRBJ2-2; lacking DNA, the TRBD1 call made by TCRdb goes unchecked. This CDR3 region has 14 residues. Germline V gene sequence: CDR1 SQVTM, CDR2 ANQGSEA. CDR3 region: CSVGFAPRDGELFF.

CDR3 sequence reads: CACGLAESYEQYF. The chain employs TRBV2 and TRBJ2-7; TCRdb picks TRBD2, but there is no DNA to check that call. From germline, CDR1 is SNHLY and CDR2 FYNNEI. The CDR3 extends over 13 amino acids.

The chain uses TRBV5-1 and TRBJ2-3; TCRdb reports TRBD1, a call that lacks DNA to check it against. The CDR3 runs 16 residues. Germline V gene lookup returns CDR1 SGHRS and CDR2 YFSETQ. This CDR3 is CASRGTGGVKTDTQYF.

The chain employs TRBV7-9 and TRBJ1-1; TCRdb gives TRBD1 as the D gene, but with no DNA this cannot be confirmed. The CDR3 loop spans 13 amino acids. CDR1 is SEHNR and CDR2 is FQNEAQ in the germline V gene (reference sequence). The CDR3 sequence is CASSHRDGKVAFF.

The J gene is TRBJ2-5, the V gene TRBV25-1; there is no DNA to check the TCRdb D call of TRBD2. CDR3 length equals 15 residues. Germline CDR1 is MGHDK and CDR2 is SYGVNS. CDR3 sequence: CASSSRLGVGETQYF.

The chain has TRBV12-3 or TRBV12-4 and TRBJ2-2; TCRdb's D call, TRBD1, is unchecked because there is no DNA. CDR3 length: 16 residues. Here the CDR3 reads CASSLRQGRNTGELFF.

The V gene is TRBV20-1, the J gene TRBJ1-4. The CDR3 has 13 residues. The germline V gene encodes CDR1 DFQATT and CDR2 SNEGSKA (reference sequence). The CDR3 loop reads CSGREGANEKLFF.

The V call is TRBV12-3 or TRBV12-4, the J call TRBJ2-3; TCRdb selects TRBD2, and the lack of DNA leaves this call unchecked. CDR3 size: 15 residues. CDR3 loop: CASSLLAVSTDTQYF.

The CDR3 protein is CASSLGLAGPSGTQYF. J is TRBJ2-3 and V is TRBV7-7; TCRdb's assignment of TRBD2 cannot be checked, as there is no DNA. Germline lookup yields CDR1 SSHAT and CDR2 FNYEAQ (reference sequence). This CDR3 comprises 16 residues.

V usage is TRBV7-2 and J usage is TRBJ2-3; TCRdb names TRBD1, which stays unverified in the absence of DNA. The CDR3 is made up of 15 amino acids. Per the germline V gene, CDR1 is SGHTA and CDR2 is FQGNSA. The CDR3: CASSSPGTTTDTQYF.

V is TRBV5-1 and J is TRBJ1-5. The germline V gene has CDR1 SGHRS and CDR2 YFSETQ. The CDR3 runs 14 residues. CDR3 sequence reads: CASKVDLSNQPQHF.

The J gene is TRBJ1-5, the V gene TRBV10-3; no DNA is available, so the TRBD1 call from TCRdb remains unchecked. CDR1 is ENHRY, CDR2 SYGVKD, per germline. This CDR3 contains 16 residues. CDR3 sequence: CAISPNPPDSNQPQHF.

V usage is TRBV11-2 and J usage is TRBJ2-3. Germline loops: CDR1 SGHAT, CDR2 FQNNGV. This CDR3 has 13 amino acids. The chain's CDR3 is CASSLDLRQTQYF.